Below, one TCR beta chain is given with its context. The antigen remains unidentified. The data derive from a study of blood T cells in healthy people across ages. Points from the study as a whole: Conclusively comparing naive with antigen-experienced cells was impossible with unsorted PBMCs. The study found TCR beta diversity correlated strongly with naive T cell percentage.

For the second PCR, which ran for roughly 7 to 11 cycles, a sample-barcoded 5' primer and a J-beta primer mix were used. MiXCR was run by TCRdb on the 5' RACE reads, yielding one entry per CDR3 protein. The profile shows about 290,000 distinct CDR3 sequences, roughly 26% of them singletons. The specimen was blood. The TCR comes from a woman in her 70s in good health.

The CDR3 is CASSRGQFYEQYF. The CDR3 nucleotides read TGTGCCAGCAGCCGCGGACAGTTCTACGAGCAGTACTTC. The chain carries TRBV7-9 and TRBJ2-7, with D tentatively TRBD1 (6 bases). V lost 5 bases and J lost 3, with 11 bases in between. There are 13 residues in the CDR3. Germline V gene lookup returns CDR1 SEHNR and CDR2 FQNEAQ (reference sequence).